The sequence of this T cell receptor (beta chain) was determined in a study of patients and donors after allogeneic stem cell transplantation. The ends lost 0 bases at V and 7 bases at J; junction bases unmatched: 19. Germline V lookup: CDR1 SGHRS, CDR2 YFSETQ. The CDR3 is made up of 20 amino acids. In TCRdb, the RT-PCR reads were re-called with MiXCR into one record per CDR3 protein. The table records more than 850,000 distinct CDR3 sequences, 18% of them present only once. The chain employs TRBV5-1 and TRBJ2-2, with 9 nucleotides matching TRBD2. The sequence was collected from a human donor who was either an allogeneic HSCT recipient or a stem cell or donor lymphocyte infusion donor (not recorded which). It is not recorded whose cells these are; they may come from a transplant donor. What was sequenced was blood, either unsorted or a sorted T cell fraction (not recorded which). CDR3 residues: CASSLEDFFAGGRPHGELFF. In nucleotides, the CDR3 is TGCGCCAGCAGCTTGGAGGATTTTTTCGCGGGGGGGCGACCCCACGGGGAGCTGTTTTTT.